This TCR beta chain came from a study of shared clonotypes between healthy human individuals. Study-wide results and caveats: Clonotypes that were shared across a few donors made up approximately 5% of naive CD4 clonotypes.

With regard to this clone: The antigen remains undetermined.

This table comes from immunoSEQ multiplex PCR, and its TCRdb copy is limited to in-frame clones, with some not included. The sample yields 2 million to 2.5 million clones, more than 85% seen once. CDR1 and CDR2 from the germline V gene are SGHRS and YFSETQ. The CDR3 contains 15 residues. J gave up 3 bases and V 5 bases, and 8 bases lay outside the gene matches. The clonotype originates from a man younger than 30 in good health. Some clones in this sample may be carry-over from other donors' samples. This chain uses TRBV5-1 with TRBJ1-2, with 9 bases lining up with TRBD1. Material for sequencing was naive CD4+ T cells from PBMCs. Subset: CD45RA+ positively selected. This CDR3 is CASREAGTGYYGYTF. For the CDR3, the DNA is TGCGCCAGCAGGGAAGCCGGGACAGGGTACTATGGCTACACCTTC.